This record looks at one TCR beta chain sequence and its context. Its specificity is not known. A multiplex PCR was run with 60 Vbeta primers and 13 Jbeta primers. In the original processing: Later analysis identified 80 million to 85 million unique TCR beta chains, about 10 million shared. Data came from immunoSEQ multiplex PCR; TCRdb stores just in-frame clones and leaves some out. V, J and clone size derive from that table, while D and trimming were established from the DNA sequence. Counted here are about 120,000 clones, around 82% occurring once; the ten biggest clones make up roughly a tenth. Germline V gives CDR1 SGHAT, CDR2 FQNNGV. This CDR3 spans 18 amino acids. V lost 0 bases, J lost 8 bases, and 22 bases lay in between. This record belongs to a study of cytomegalovirus exposure and HLA in healthy donors. General study findings and limits: In a later analysis, TCR beta V- and J-gene trimming was associated with a missense DCLRE1C variant.

The TCR sequence derives from a young man in good health and CMV-seropositive. The rearrangement links TRBV11-2 to TRBJ1-4; maybe TRBD1 (5 bases). The sequencing sample was made of PBMCs. The CDR3 loop reads CASSLDRWRDPGREKLFF. CDR3 in DNA: TGTGCCAGCAGCTTAGATCGGTGGCGGGACCCCGGGCGGGAAAAACTGTTTTTT.